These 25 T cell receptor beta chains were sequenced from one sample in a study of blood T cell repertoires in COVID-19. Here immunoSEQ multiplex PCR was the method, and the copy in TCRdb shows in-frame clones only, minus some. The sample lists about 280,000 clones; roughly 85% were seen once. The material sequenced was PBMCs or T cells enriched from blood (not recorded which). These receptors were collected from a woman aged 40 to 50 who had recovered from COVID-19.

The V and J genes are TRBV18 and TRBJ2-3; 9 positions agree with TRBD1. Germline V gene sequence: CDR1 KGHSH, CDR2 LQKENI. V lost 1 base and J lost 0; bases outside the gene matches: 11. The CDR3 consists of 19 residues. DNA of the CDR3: TGTGCCAGCTCACCACGGGGAATCGCGGGACAGGGAAGCACAGATACGCAGTATTTT. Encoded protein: CASSPRGIAGQGSTDTQYF.

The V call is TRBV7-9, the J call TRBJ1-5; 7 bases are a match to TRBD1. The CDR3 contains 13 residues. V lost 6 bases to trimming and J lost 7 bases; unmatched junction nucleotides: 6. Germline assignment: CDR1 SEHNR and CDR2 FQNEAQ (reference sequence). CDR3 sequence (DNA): TGTGCCAGCAGGGAGGGGGCAGAACAGCCCCAGCATTTT. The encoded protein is CASREGAEQPQHF.

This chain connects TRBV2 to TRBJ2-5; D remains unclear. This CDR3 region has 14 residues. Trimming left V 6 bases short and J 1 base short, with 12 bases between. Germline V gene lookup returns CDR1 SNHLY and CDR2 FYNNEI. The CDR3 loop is CASRGGQTQETQYF. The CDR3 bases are TGTGCCAGCAGGGGTGGGCAGACCCAAGAGACCCAGTACTTC.

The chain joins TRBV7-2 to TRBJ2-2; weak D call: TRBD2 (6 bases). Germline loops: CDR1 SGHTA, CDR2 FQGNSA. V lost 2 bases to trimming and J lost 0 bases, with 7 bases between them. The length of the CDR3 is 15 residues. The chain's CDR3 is CASSLSSANTGELFF. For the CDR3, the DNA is TGTGCCAGCAGCTTATCTAGCGCGAACACCGGGGAGCTGTTTTTT.

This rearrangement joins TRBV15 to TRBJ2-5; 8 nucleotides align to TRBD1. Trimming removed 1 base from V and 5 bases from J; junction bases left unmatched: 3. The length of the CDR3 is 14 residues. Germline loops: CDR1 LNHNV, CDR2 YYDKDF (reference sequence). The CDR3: CATSRGTGRETQYF. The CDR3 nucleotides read TGTGCCACCAGCAGAGGGACAGGGCGGGAGACCCAGTACTTC. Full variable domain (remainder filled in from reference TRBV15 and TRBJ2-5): DAMVIQNPRYQVTQFGKPVTLSCSQTLNHNVMYWYQQKSSQAPKLLFHYYDKDFNNEADTPDNFQSRRPNTSFCFLDIRSPGLGDTAMYLCATSRGTGRETQYFGPGTRLLVL.

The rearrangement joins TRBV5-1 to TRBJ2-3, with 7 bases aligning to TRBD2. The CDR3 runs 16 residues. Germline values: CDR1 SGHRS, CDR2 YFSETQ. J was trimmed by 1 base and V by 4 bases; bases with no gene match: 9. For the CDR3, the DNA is TGCGCCAGCAGCGGCGGGAGTGGCAAGGGCACAGATACGCAGTATTTT. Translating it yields CASSGGSGKGTDTQYF.

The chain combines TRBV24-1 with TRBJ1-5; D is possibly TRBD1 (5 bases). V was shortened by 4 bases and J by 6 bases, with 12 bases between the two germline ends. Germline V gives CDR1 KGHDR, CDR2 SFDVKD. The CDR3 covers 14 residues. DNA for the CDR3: TGTGCCACCAGTGAGGCAGGGTCCTTTCAGCCCCAGCATTTT. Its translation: CATSEAGSFQPQHF.

CDR3 region: CATSIFGATPRAQYF. The CDR3 DNA is TGTGCCACCAGCATTTTTGGGGCAACTCCAAGGGCCCAGTACTTC. This rearrangement joins TRBV15 to TRBJ2-5, with D possibly TRBD1 on 5 matching bases. This CDR3 comprises 15 residues. V was pared by 4 bases and J by 9 bases, with 21 bases between. CDR1 and CDR2 from the germline V gene are LNHNV and YYDKDF (reference sequence).

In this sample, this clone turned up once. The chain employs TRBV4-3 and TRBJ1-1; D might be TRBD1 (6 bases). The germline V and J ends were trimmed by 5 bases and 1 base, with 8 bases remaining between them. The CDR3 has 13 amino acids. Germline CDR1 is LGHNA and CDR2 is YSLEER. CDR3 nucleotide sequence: TGCGCCAGCAGCGGGACAACGAACACTGAAGCTTTCTTT. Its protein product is CASSGTTNTEAFF.

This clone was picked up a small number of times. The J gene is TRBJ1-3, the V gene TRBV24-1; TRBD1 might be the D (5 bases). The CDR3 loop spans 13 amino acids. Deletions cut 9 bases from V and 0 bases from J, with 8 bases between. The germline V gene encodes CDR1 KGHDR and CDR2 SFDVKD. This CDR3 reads CATQGRSGNTIYF. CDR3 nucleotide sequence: TGTGCCACCCAGGGCCGCTCTGGAAACACCATATATTTT.

This chain's CDR3 is CASRRDRGRDGYTF. The CDR3 DNA sequence: TGTGCCAGCAGACGGGACAGGGGGCGGGATGGCTACACCTTC. The chain employs TRBV27 and TRBJ1-2; 12 nucleotides align to TRBD1. V trimming: 6 bases; J trimming: 6 bases; junction bases outside the gene matches: 5. CDR1 and CDR2 from the germline V gene are MNHEY and SMNVEV (reference sequence). This CDR3 has 14 residues.

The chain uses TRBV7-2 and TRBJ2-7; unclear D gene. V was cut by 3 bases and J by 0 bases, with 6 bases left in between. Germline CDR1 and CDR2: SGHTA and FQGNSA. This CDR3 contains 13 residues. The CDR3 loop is CASSFDNSYEQYF. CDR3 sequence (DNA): TGTGCCAGCAGCTTCGACAACTCCTACGAGCAGTACTTC.

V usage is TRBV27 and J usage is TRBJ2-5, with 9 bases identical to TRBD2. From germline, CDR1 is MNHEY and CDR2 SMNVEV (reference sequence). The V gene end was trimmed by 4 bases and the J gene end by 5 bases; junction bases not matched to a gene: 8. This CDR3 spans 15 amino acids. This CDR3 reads CASSSLAGWGETQYF. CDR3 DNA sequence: TGTGCCAGCAGTTCGCTAGCGGGATGGGGCGAGACCCAGTACTTC.

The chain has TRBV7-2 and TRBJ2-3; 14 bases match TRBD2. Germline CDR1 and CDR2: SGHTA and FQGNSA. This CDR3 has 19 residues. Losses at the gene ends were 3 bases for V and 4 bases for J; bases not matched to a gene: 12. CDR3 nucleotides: TGTGCCAGCAGCTTCGGGCTGGGACTAGCGGGAGCAAATTCAGATACGCAGTATTTT. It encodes CASSFGLGLAGANSDTQYF.

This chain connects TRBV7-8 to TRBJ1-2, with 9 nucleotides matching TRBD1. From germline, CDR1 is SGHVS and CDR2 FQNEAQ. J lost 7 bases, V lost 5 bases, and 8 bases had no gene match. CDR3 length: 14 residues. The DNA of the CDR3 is TGTGCCAGCAGCGCCGAGGGACAGGGTCTTGGCTACACCTTC. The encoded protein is CASSAEGQGLGYTF.

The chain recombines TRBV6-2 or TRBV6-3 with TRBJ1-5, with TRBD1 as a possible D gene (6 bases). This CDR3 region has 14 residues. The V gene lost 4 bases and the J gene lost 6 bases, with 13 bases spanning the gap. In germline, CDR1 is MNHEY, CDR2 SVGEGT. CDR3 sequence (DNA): TGTGCCAGCAGTTCCCAAACAGGGACTCAGCCCCAGCATTTT. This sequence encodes CASSSQTGTQPQHF.

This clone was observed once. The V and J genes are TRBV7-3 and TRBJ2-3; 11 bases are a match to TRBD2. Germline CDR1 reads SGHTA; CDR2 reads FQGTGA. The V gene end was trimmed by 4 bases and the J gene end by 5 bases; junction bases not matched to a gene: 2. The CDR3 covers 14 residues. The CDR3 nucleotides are TGTGCCAGCAGCTCCCTAGCGGGAGGAGATACGCAGTATTTT. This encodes CASSSLAGGDTQYF.

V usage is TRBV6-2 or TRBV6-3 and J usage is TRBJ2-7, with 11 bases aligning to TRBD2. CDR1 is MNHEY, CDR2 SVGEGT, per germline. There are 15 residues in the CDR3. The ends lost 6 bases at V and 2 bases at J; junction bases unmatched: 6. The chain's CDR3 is CASSTGTSGAYEQYF. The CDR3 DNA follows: TGTGCCAGCAGCACCGGGACTAGCGGCGCCTACGAGCAGTACTTC.

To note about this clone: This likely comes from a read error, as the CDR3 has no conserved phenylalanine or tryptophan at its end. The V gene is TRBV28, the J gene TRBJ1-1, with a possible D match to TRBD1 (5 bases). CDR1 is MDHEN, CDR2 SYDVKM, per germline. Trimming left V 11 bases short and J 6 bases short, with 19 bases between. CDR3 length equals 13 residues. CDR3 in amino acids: CASTQGWVPEAFL. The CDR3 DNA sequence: TGTGCCTCTACGCAGGGCTGGGTCCCTGAAGCTTTCCTT.

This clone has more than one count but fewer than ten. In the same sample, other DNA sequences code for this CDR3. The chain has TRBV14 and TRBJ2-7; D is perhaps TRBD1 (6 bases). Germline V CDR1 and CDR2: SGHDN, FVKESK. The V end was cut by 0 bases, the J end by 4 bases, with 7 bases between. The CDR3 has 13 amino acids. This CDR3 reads CASSQDRGYEQYF. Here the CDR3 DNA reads TGTGCCAGCAGCCAAGACAGGGGTTACGAGCAGTACTTC.

In DNA form, the CDR3 reads TGTGCCACCAGTGTCCAGGACAGGGTCCATGGCTACACCTTC. This encodes CATSVQDRVHGYTF. The chain is built from TRBV24-1 and TRBJ1-2, with TRBD1 matching over 8 bases. The germline V gene encodes CDR1 KGHDR and CDR2 SFDVKD. This CDR3 has 14 residues. Losses at the gene ends were 5 bases for V and 6 bases for J; bases not matched to a gene: 7.

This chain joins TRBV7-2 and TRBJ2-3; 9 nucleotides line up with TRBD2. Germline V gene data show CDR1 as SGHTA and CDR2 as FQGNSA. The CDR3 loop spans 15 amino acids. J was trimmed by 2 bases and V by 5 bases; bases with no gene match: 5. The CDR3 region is CASSLTSGATDTQYF. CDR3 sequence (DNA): TGTGCCAGCAGCCTGACTAGCGGTGCCACAGATACGCAGTATTTT.

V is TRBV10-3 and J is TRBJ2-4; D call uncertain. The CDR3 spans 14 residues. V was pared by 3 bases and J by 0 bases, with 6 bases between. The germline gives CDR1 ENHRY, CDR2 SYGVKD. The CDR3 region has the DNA TGTGCCATCAGTGACTCTGTAGCCAAAAACATTCAGTACTTC. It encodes CAISDSVAKNIQYF.

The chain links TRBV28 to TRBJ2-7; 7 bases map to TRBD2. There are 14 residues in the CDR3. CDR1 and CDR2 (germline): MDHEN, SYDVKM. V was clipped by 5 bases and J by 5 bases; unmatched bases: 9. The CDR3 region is CASSPPGGTNEQYF. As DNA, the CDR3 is TGTGCCAGCAGTCCCCCCGGAGGGACTAACGAGCAGTACTTC.

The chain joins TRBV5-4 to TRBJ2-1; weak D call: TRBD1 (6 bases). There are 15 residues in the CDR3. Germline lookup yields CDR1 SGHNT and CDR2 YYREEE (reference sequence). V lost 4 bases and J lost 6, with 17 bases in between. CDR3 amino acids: CASSLKTGLANEQFF. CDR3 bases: TGTGCCAGCAGCCTTAAGACAGGCCTGGCCAATGAGCAGTTCTTC.